These 14 T cell receptor beta chains originate from one sample sequenced in a study of response to subunit inactivated influenza vaccine. TCRdb called the RT-PCR reads again in MiXCR, with one record for every CDR3 protein. The sample has about 520,000 distinct CDR3 sequences; more than 7% are singletons. Material: PBMCs from blood, obtained less than 30 months after vaccination. The receptor set was obtained from a man in his fifties or sixties who received an inactivated influenza vaccine.

This clonotype was detected ten times or more. J is TRBJ2-7 and V is TRBV25-1; D is possibly TRBD2 (5 bases). The CDR3 is 14 amino acids. Trimming shortened V by 2 bases and J by 6 bases, and 14 bases separated the two germline ends. Germline V gene lookup returns CDR1 MGHDK and CDR2 SYGVNS. The CDR3 reads CASSEHGEGFEQYF. The CDR3, as DNA: TGTGCCAGCAGTGAACACGGGGAAGGTTTCGAGCAGTACTTC.

This chain connects TRBV24-1 to TRBJ2-5; 15 bases are shared with TRBD2. Germline lookup yields CDR1 KGHDR and CDR2 SFDVKD. V gave up 0 bases and J gave up 4 bases; unmatched junction bases: 11. The CDR3 covers 20 residues. The CDR3 bases are TGTGCCACCAGTGATTTGGGATTGCTGGGACTAGCGGGAGGAGGAGAGACCCAGTACTTC. Protein product: CATSDLGLLGLAGGGETQYF.

The rearrangement joins TRBV3-1 to TRBJ1-5; D gene ambiguous. V was clipped by 3 bases and J by 2 bases, with 23 bases between them. Germline-derived CDR1 and CDR2 are LGHDT and YNNKEL (reference sequence). The CDR3 consists of 19 residues. The DNA for the CDR3 is TGTGCCAGCAGCCAGGATCTTCCTCCGACCAGAGGTGGCAATCAGCCCCAGCATTTT. Its translation: CASSQDLPPTRGGNQPQHF.

This clonotype has a handful of counts. This chain joins TRBV5-1 and TRBJ2-7; D unresolved. From germline, CDR1 is SGHRS and CDR2 YFSETQ. V was clipped by 4 bases and J by 3 bases, with 11 bases between them. The CDR3 contains 13 residues. The CDR3 region is CASSATDYYEQYF. CDR3 nucleotide sequence: TGCGCCAGCAGCGCGACGGATTACTACGAGCAGTACTTC.

V is TRBV6-5 and J is TRBJ2-5; a weak D match, TRBD1 (7 bases). The CDR3 sequence is 15 residues long. The germline V gene encodes CDR1 MNHEY and CDR2 SVGAGI. Trimming cost V 2 bases and J 1 base, with 11 bases left between them. Written as DNA, the CDR3 is TGTGCCAGCAGTTACGCGGGGACAGTCCAAGAGACCCAGTACTTC. Translating it yields CASSYAGTVQETQYF.

Only a few counts were recorded for this clonotype. The V and J genes are TRBV28 and TRBJ2-7; D is possibly TRBD1 (6 bases). V lost 2 bases to trimming and J lost 5 bases, with 16 bases between them. The CDR3 consists of 15 residues. Germline CDR1 and CDR2: MDHEN and SYDVKM. CDR3 sequence (DNA): TGTGCCAGCAGTTTAAATGGTCAGGGGACGGACGAGCAGTACTTC. Amino acid sequence: CASSLNGQGTDEQYF.

V and J are TRBV4-2 and TRBJ1-4; maybe TRBD1 (6 bases). The CDR3 length is 17 residues. Germline V gene sequence: CDR1 LGHNA, CDR2 YNFKEQ. The V end lost 3 bases, the J end lost 6 bases, and 20 bases lay between the germline ends. In DNA, the CDR3 is TGTGCCAGCAGCCACGCTGGCGCCGGGGGGGCCTATGAAAAACTGTTTTTT. As protein: CASSHAGAGGAYEKLFF.

The chain is built from TRBV20-1 and TRBJ2-5; D is unclear. CDR1 is DFQATT, CDR2 SNEGSKA, per germline (reference sequence). V lost 1 base to trimming and J lost 0 bases, with 9 bases between them. This CDR3 contains 14 residues. CDR3 sequence reads: CSARVTHNQETQYF. For the CDR3, the DNA is TGCAGTGCTAGAGTGACACATAACCAAGAGACCCAGTACTTC.

The gene calls are TRBV21-1 and TRBJ2-5; the table's TRBD1 call for D was not verified on the DNA. TRBV21-1 is a known pseudogene. CDR3 size: 15 residues. The CDR3 region is CASSKGGQVQETQYF. CDR3 in DNA: TGTGCCAGCAGCAAAGGCGGACAAGTCCAAGAGACCCAGTACTTC.

This clonotype has ten or more counts. The CDR3 loop is CASSTDRDRDSYEQYF. CDR3 coding DNA: TGTGCCAGCAGCACGGACCGGGACAGAGACTCCTACGAGCAGTACTTC. This rearrangement joins TRBV7-9 to TRBJ2-7, with TRBD1 matching 7 bases. J gave up 0 bases and V 5 bases, and 10 bases lay outside the gene matches. This CDR3 region has 16 residues. Germline CDR1 is SEHNR and CDR2 is FQNEAQ (reference sequence).

The chain is built from TRBV20-1 and TRBJ1-2, with unresolved D. The V end was cut by 7 bases, the J end by 4 bases, with 10 bases between. Germline V gene sequence: CDR1 DFQATT, CDR2 SNEGSKA (reference sequence). The CDR3 extends over 11 amino acids. For the CDR3, the DNA is TGCAGTGTCACAACACCCTATGGCTACACCTTC. Its translation is CSVTTPYGYTF.

This clonotype was counted between two and nine times. The chain has TRBV20-1 and TRBJ2-3, with a tentative D call TRBD1 (6 bases). Trimming left V 0 bases short and J 2 bases short, with 12 bases between. The CDR3 loop spans 15 amino acids. Germline V gene lookup returns CDR1 DFQATT and CDR2 SNEGSKA (reference sequence). In nucleotides, the CDR3 is TGCAGTGCTAGAGATCGGACAGCACACACAGATACGCAGTATTTT. Protein: CSARDRTAHTDTQYF.

The sample holds many counts of this clonotype. V gene TRBV4-3 combines with J gene TRBJ2-3, with D possibly called TRBD1 or TRBD2 (5 bases each). The germline V and J ends were trimmed by 0 bases and 12 bases, with 10 bases remaining between them. CDR3 size: 12 residues. Per germline, CDR1 LGHNA and CDR2 YSLEER. The CDR3 sequence is CASSQDSGPQYF. As DNA, the CDR3 is TGCGCCAGCAGCCAAGATTCGGGACCCCAGTATTTT.

This clonotype was recorded at least ten times. An end of the junction differs from the germline gene, which may be a read error. The rearrangement joins TRBV5-1 to TRBJ1-1, with D tentatively TRBD1 (5 bases). The germline V gene encodes CDR1 SGHRS and CDR2 YFSETQ. The CDR3 length is 13 residues. CDR3 DNA: TGTGCCAGCAGCTCGACAGCGAACACTGAAGCTTTCTTT. Amino acids: CASSSTANTEAFF.